This T cell receptor (beta chain) was sequenced in a study of cytomegalovirus exposure and HLA in healthy donors. Study-wide results and limits: A later analysis reportedly identified an Asian-associated ancestry cluster as carrying fewer N-insertions than the approximately 710-donor mean. Exclusion as indistinguishable affected some V segments, including TRBV6-2 and TRBV6-3.

The PCR had 60 Vbeta and 13 Jbeta primers. The protocol was immunoSEQ multiplex PCR, while the TCRdb copy is restricted to in-frame clones and leaves out a portion. The repertoire holds around 230,000 clones, with 60% to 80% as singletons. This clone was counted only a few times. Its specificity is not known. Germline V gene sequence: CDR1 SGHTA, CDR2 FQGTGA. V gave up 2 bases and J gave up 8 bases; unmatched junction bases: 6. The CDR3 has 14 amino acids. What was sequenced was PBMCs. This chain joins TRBV7-3 and TRBJ2-1, with TRBD2 matching over 7 bases. The TCR was taken from a male donor in good health and CMV-seronegative. This CDR3 reads CASSLGGRIYEQFF. CDR3 nucleotide sequence: TGTGCCAGCAGCTTAGGCGGGAGAATATATGAGCAGTTCTTC.